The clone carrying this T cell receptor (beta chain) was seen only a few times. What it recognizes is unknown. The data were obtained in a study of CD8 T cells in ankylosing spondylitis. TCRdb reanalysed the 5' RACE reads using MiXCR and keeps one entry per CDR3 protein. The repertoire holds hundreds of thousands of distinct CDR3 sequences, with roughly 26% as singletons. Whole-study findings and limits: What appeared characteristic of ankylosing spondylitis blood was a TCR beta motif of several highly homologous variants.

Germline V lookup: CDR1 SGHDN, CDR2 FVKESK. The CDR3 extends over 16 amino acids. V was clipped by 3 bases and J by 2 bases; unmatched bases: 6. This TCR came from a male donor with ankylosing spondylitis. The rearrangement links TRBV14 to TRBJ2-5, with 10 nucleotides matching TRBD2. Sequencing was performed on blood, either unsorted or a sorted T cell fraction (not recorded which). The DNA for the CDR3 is TGTGCCAGCAGCCATGGGACTAGCGTGACTCAAGAGACCCAGTACTTC. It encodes CASSHGTSVTQETQYF.